This entry concerns a single T cell receptor beta chain. The record originates from a study of blood T cells in healthy people across ages. Primed by a sample-barcoded 5' primer and a J-beta primer mix, a second PCR proceeded for roughly 7 to 12 cycles. Researchers report that a template-switch adaptor with 12 random nucleotides tagged each cDNA molecule. Each CDR3 protein is one row after TCRdb ran MiXCR on the 5' RACE reads. The repertoire has about 670,000 distinct CDR3 sequences, more than 45% of them found once; the top ten carry approximately 13%. This CDR3 has 13 amino acids. The V end was cut by 8 bases, the J end by 5 bases, with 10 bases between. The germline V gene encodes CDR1 SGHTA and CDR2 FQGNSA.

The clonotype comes from an elderly woman in good health. The specimen sequenced was blood. V gene TRBV7-2 combines with J gene TRBJ1-6; possibly TRBD1 for D (6 bases). The CDR3 coding sequence is TGTGCCAGCCGGGGGGCAGATAATTCACCCCTCCACTTT. It translates to CASRGADNSPLHF. Using reference TRBV7-2 and TRBJ1-6 for the parts outside the CDR3, the full variable domain is GAGVSQSPSNKVTEKGKDVELRCDPISGHTALYWYRQSLGQGLEFLIYFQGNSAPDKSGLPSDRFSAERTGGSVSTLTIQRTQQEDSAVYLCASRGADNSPLHFGNGTRLTVT.